This T cell receptor (beta chain) was captured by sequencing in a study of blood T cells in healthy people across ages. Relative to its sample, this clonotype is medium-sized. Its antigen is not identified. General study points: Compared with aged donors, long-lived donors showed fewer expanded clones, suggesting selection. Donor CMV status was unknown, possibly confounding expanded clonotype changes.

The V segment lost 3 bases and the J segment 7 bases; nucleotides outside the gene matches: 20. The CDR3 covers 19 residues. Primed by a sample-barcoded 5' primer and a J-beta primer mix, a second PCR proceeded for about 7 to 11 cycles. TCRdb recomputed calls from the 5' RACE reads with MiXCR, one row per CDR3 protein. The sample lists under 800,000 distinct CDR3 sequences, more than 20% occurring once. The origin of this receptor is a man between 65 and 85 years old in good health. Source material: blood. The chain recombines TRBV12-3 or TRBV12-4 with TRBJ2-1; 8 bases fit TRBD2. CDR3 sequence reads: CASSFFGYSGMGKGNEQFF. CDR3 bases: TGTGCCAGCAGTTTTTTCGGGTATAGCGGGATGGGGAAGGGGAATGAGCAGTTCTTC.